These 2 T cell receptor beta chains were sequenced from one sample in a study of cytomegalovirus exposure and HLA in healthy donors. Produced via immunoSEQ multiplex PCR; TCRdb's table is partial and in-frame only. The profile shows over 100,000 clones, roughly 87% of them singletons. Sample: PBMCs. The receptor set was obtained from a woman aged 18-30 years in good health and CMV-seronegative.

As for this clone: A junction end diverges from the germline sequence, so it may reflect a read error. The rearrangement links TRBV6-5 to TRBJ1-4; D call uncertain. The V gene's germline CDR1 is MNHEY and CDR2 SVGAGI. This CDR3 has 15 amino acids. The CDR3 DNA reads as TGTGCCAGCAGTGACTCCTCTCTGGGGAGAGAAAAACTGTTTTTT. This translates into CASSDSSLGREKLFF.

V is TRBV4-1 and J is TRBJ2-5; TRBD1 might be the D (6 bases). From germline, CDR1 is MGHRA and CDR2 YSYEKL. The CDR3 has 15 amino acids. V dropped 1 base and J dropped 5 bases, with 14 bases sitting between them. This CDR3 is CASSQVTAGVETQYF. For the CDR3, the DNA is TGCGCCAGCAGCCAAGTAACGGCAGGGGTGGAGACCCAGTACTTC.